These 27 T cell receptor beta chains were all obtained from the same sample, sequenced in a study of cytomegalovirus exposure and HLA in healthy donors. 13 Jbeta primers and 60 Vbeta primers were used for the PCR. The repertoire was sequenced with immunoSEQ multiplex PCR; TCRdb's copy has only in-frame clones and lacks some. The sample gives approximately 170,000 clones, 68% of which show up once; 1.1% to 1.5% is in the top ten. Sample: PBMCs. Every receptor here comes from a man between 45 and 60 years old in good health and CMV-seronegative.

V is TRBV4-2 and J is TRBJ2-7; 12 bases align to TRBD1. V trimming: 2 bases; J trimming: 7 bases; junction bases outside the gene matches: 6. The germline V gene encodes CDR1 LGHNA and CDR2 YNFKEQ. The CDR3 extends over 15 amino acids. The CDR3 DNA reads as TGTGCCAGCAGCCAATGGGGACAGGGGGCGGGGGAGCAGTACTTC. Translated, it gives CASSQWGQGAGEQYF.

The chain recombines TRBV5-1 with TRBJ2-5; no reliable D call. CDR1 is SGHRS, CDR2 YFSETQ, per germline. Trimming took 4 bases from V and 1 from J, leaving 14 bases between them. The CDR3 has 15 residues. The CDR3 here is CASSLSLGSQETQYF. The DNA for the CDR3 is TGCGCCAGCAGCCTTTCTCTAGGTTCCCAAGAGACCCAGTACTTC.

This clone has only a few counts. V gene TRBV15 combines with J gene TRBJ1-5, with D possibly matching TRBD1 (5 bases). With 8 bases removed from V and 6 bases from J, the gap between germline ends came to 14 bases. The germline V gene has CDR1 LNHNV and CDR2 YYDKDF (reference sequence). The CDR3 sequence is 13 residues long. Here the CDR3 DNA reads TGTGCCACCGGGGCAGCCTACGGTCAGCCCCAGCATTTT. Translating gives CATGAAYGQPQHF.

The chain has TRBV4-3 and TRBJ1-5; 9 bases agree with TRBD1. Trimming at V came to 2 bases and at J to 2 bases, leaving 1 base not matched to a gene. Germline V gene data show CDR1 as LGHNA and CDR2 as YSLEER. CDR3 length: 15 amino acids. CDR3 loop: CASSQRTGGNQPQHF. Here the CDR3 DNA reads TGCGCCAGCAGCCAACGGACAGGGGGCAATCAGCCCCAGCATTTT.

The CDR3 loop is CASSKLPDTEAFF. Here the CDR3 DNA reads TGTGCCAGCAGCAAACTCCCGGACACTGAAGCTTTCTTT. The rearrangement uses TRBV21-1 and TRBJ1-1. TRBV21-1 counts as a pseudogene. The CDR3 totals 13 residues.

Only a few counts were recorded for this clone. The rearrangement links TRBV4-1 to TRBJ2-1, with TRBD1 identical over 7 bases. Germline CDR1 is MGHRA and CDR2 is YSYEKL. CDR3 length: 17 residues. J lost 0 bases, V lost 0 bases, and 5 bases had no gene match. This CDR3 reads CASSQEPRGSSYNEQFF. The CDR3 bases are TGCGCCAGCAGCCAAGAGCCCAGGGGGAGCTCCTACAATGAGCAGTTCTTC.

This sequence joins TRBV28 and TRBJ1-4; D is possibly TRBD1 (6 bases). CDR3 size: 17 residues. V lost 3 bases and J lost 5, with 19 bases in between. From germline, CDR1 is MDHEN and CDR2 SYDVKM. The CDR3 reads CASSFLNPGQGNEKLFF. The CDR3 DNA reads TGTGCCAGCAGTTTCCTAAACCCGGGACAAGGAAATGAAAAACTGTTTTTT.

The CDR3 nucleotides are TGTGCCAGCAGCTTAAGTGGCACCTATGGCTACACCTTC. Protein: CASSLSGTYGYTF. This chain joins TRBV28 and TRBJ1-2; unclear D gene. V lost 6 bases to trimming and J lost 4 bases, with 12 bases between them. CDR3 length equals 13 residues. Per the germline V gene, CDR1 is MDHEN and CDR2 is SYDVKM.

This clone appeared a single time. The V and J genes are TRBV7-2 and TRBJ1-3; D remains unclear. The V gene lost 0 bases and the J gene lost 0 bases, with 12 bases spanning the gap. Germline-derived CDR1 and CDR2 are SGHTA and FQGNSA. The CDR3 loop spans 17 amino acids. Written as DNA, the CDR3 is TGTGCCAGCAGCTTAGCGGGAGGCCCCAGCTCTGGAAACACCATATATTTT. Translation gives CASSLAGGPSSGNTIYF. The full variable domain, rest sourced from reference TRBV7-2 and TRBJ1-3, is GAGVSQSPSNKVTEKGKDVELRCDPISGHTALYWYRQSLGQGLEFLIYFQGNSAPDKSGLPSDRFSAERTGGSVSTLTIQRTQQEDSAVYLCASSLAGGPSSGNTIYFGEGSWLTVV.

This clone was seen a handful of times. This chain uses TRBV4-1 with TRBJ1-1; possibly TRBD1 for D (5 bases). This CDR3 comprises 15 residues. The germline V gene encodes CDR1 MGHRA and CDR2 YSYEKL. Trimming left V 4 bases short and J 4 bases short, with 16 bases between. CDR3 in DNA: TGCGCCAGCAGCCTCCGGGGGACCAGGGCCACTGAAGCTTTCTTT. Protein product: CASSLRGTRATEAFF.

The chain employs TRBV6-5 and TRBJ1-5, with a weak D call TRBD1 (6 bases). Germline values: CDR1 MNHEY, CDR2 SVGAGI. The CDR3 contains 15 residues. V lost 5 bases, J lost 1 base, and 12 bases lay in between. DNA of the CDR3: TGTGCCAGCAGTCACAGGGCCAAAAGCAATCAGCCCCAGCATTTT. Amino acid sequence: CASSHRAKSNQPQHF.

This clone has a handful of counts. The chain couples TRBV27 to TRBJ1-2; a weak D match, TRBD1 (5 bases). V was cut by 3 bases and J by 6 bases, with 17 bases left in between. Germline CDR1 and CDR2: MNHEY and SMNVEV (reference sequence). The CDR3 is 15 residues long. CDR3 coding DNA: TGTGCCAGCAGTTTGGACGGCGGGACCTGGAATGGCTACACCTTC. It codes for CASSLDGGTWNGYTF.

The chain employs TRBV11-2 and TRBJ1-2; the D gene is possibly TRBD1 (6 bases). The CDR3 spans 17 residues. Deletions cut 5 bases from V and 2 bases from J, with 21 bases between. In germline, CDR1 is SGHAT, CDR2 FQNNGV. The CDR3 nucleotides are TGTGCCAGCAGCGACCGGTCGCAGGGGACGTCAAACTATGGCTACACCTTC. Its protein product is CASSDRSQGTSNYGYTF.

Notes on this clone: Other DNA sequences within the sample encode an identical CDR3. J is TRBJ1-2 and V is TRBV5-1; D uncertain. The CDR3 contains 14 residues. Germline CDR1 and CDR2: SGHRS and YFSETQ. Trimming left V 0 bases short and J 1 base short, with 7 bases between. The CDR3 is CASSLVAVNYGYTF. The CDR3, as DNA: TGCGCCAGCAGCTTGGTCGCGGTTAACTATGGCTACACCTTC.

This clone has just one count. The genes are TRBV6-5 and TRBJ2-3; tentatively, D is TRBD2 (6 bases). CDR1 is MNHEY and CDR2 is SVGAGI in the germline V gene. V lost 2 bases, J lost 8 bases, and 17 bases lay in between. The CDR3 loop spans 15 amino acids. In DNA form, the CDR3 reads TGTGCCAGCAGTTACGGTTACGCCGGCGGGGTTACGCAGTATTTT. Translation gives CASSYGYAGGVTQYF.

This clone has a handful of counts. The V gene is TRBV5-1, the J gene TRBJ2-2; tentatively, D is TRBD2 (5 bases). The CDR3 has 13 residues. Trimming shortened V by 4 bases and J by 4 bases, and 8 bases separated the two germline ends. Germline V gene sequence: CDR1 SGHRS, CDR2 YFSETQ. CDR3 bases: TGCGCCAGCAGCCGGGGAACCACCGGGGAGCTGTTTTTT. It encodes CASSRGTTGELFF.

This clone has a handful of counts. V is TRBV29-1 and J is TRBJ2-2, with D possibly matching TRBD1 (6 bases). This CDR3 spans 14 amino acids. V was pared by 7 bases and J by 0 bases, with 12 bases between. Germline V gene data show CDR1 as SQVTM and CDR2 as ANQGSEA. CDR3 residues: CSAQTGPNTGELFF. The CDR3 nucleotides are TGCAGCGCTCAGACAGGACCGAACACCGGGGAGCTGTTTTTT.

This clone was recorded a few times. The gene calls are TRBV6-5 and TRBJ2-7, with unresolved D. CDR1 is MNHEY and CDR2 is SVGAGI in the germline V gene. The V end lost 0 bases, the J end lost 2 bases, and 5 bases lay between the germline ends. This CDR3 comprises 13 residues. Written as DNA, the CDR3 is TGTGCCAGCAGTTACTCGCTAGCCTACGAGCAGTACTTC. This encodes CASSYSLAYEQYF.

This clone was seen a few times. This rearrangement joins TRBV4-2 to TRBJ2-5; tentative D call: TRBD2 (5 bases). The CDR3 runs 15 residues. Germline-derived CDR1 and CDR2 are LGHNA and YNFKEQ. The V and J ends lost 0 bases and 5 bases respectively, with 13 bases between them. The CDR3 nucleotides are TGTGCCAGCAGCCAAGAGTTGACGGGATTGGAGACCCAGTACTTC. Its protein is CASSQELTGLETQYF.

The rearrangement links TRBV27 to TRBJ2-2, with a tentative D call TRBD1 (5 bases). V shed 2 bases and J shed 3 bases, with 10 bases lying between them. Germline CDR1 is MNHEY and CDR2 is SMNVEV (reference sequence). This CDR3 region has 15 residues. CDR3 protein: CASSLDRLHTGELFF. The CDR3 coding sequence is TGTGCCAGCAGTTTAGACAGACTCCACACCGGGGAGCTGTTTTTT.

The J gene is TRBJ2-7, the V gene TRBV5-1; 8 bases match TRBD1. The CDR3 totals 14 residues. J gave up 2 bases and V 3 bases, and 4 bases lay outside the gene matches. Germline loops: CDR1 SGHRS, CDR2 YFSETQ. The CDR3 protein is CASSSGQGTYEQYF. The CDR3 DNA follows: TGCGCCAGCAGCTCTGGACAGGGTACCTACGAGCAGTACTTC.

This clone was seen a few times. The V and J genes are TRBV6-1 and TRBJ1-4; possibly TRBD1 for D (6 bases). Germline CDR1 reads MNHNS; CDR2 reads SASEGT. Trimming removed 5 bases from V and 5 bases from J, with 15 bases in between. The CDR3 contains 15 residues. In DNA, the CDR3 is TGTGCCAGCAGTCCCCGAGGGGGACAAAATGAAAAACTGTTTTTT. As protein: CASSPRGGQNEKLFF.

Many counts were recorded for this clone. The chain employs TRBV19 and TRBJ2-7, with D uncertain. V shed 5 bases and J shed 3 bases, with 11 bases lying between them. This CDR3 is 13 amino acids long. The V gene's germline CDR1 is LNHDA and CDR2 SQIVND (reference sequence). Here the CDR3 DNA reads TGTGCCAGTAGTGGCTCCCCGGGCTACGAGCAGTACTTC. Encoded protein: CASSGSPGYEQYF.

The chain uses TRBV29-1 and TRBJ1-3; the D gene is possibly TRBD1 (6 bases). V was pared by 5 bases and J by 4 bases, with 15 bases between. The CDR3 sequence is 14 residues long. The V gene's germline CDR1 is SQVTM and CDR2 ANQGSEA. CDR3 nucleotide sequence: TGCAGCGTTCAGGGGATCGAGGAAGGAAACACCATATATTTT. Translation gives CSVQGIEEGNTIYF.

The chain recombines TRBV18 with TRBJ1-6, with 9 bases identical to TRBD1. The CDR3 runs to 16 residues. The V segment lost 2 bases and the J segment 5 bases; nucleotides outside the gene matches: 4. Germline V gives CDR1 KGHSH, CDR2 LQKENI. Here the CDR3 DNA reads TGTGCCAGCTCACCAAAACAGGGGGCGGATAATTCACCCCTCCACTTT. Amino acid sequence: CASSPKQGADNSPLHF. Full variable domain (rest looked up from reference TRBV18 and TRBJ1-6): NAGVMQNPRHLVRRRGQEARLRCSPMKGHSHVYWYRQLPEEGLKFMVYLQKENIIDESGMPKERFSAEFPKEGPSILRIQQVVRGDSAAYFCASSPKQGADNSPLHFGNGTRLTVT.

This chain connects TRBV6-6 to TRBJ2-2, with a possible D match to TRBD1 (6 bases). The CDR3 is made up of 16 amino acids. Germline CDR1 is MNHNY and CDR2 is SVGAGI (reference sequence). V was pared by 4 bases and J by 4 bases, with 16 bases between. CDR3 in amino acids: CASSFPQGTGTGELFF. DNA of the CDR3: TGTGCCAGCAGTTTCCCACAGGGTACGGGCACCGGGGAGCTGTTTTTT.

This clone has just a few counts. This chain joins TRBV30 and TRBJ1-4, with D possibly matching TRBD1 (6 bases). The CDR3 is 13 amino acids. In germline, CDR1 is GTSNPN, CDR2 SVGIG (reference sequence). V lost 2 bases and J lost 8, with 12 bases in between. CDR3 sequence: CAWSCRGKEKLFF. CDR3 in DNA: TGTGCCTGGAGTTGCAGGGGAAAGGAAAAACTGTTTTTT.